The 18 T cell receptor beta chains given below trace back to one sample, sequenced in a study of blood T cell repertoires in COVID-19. Assay: immunoSEQ multiplex PCR; the TCRdb copy retains only in-frame clones and omits some. The data hold 150,000 or so clones, with roughly 89% observed a single time. Sequencing was performed on peripheral blood. The receptors derive from a man aged 55 to 70 with COVID-19, enrolled during active disease.

V usage is TRBV7-3 and J usage is TRBJ2-3; D not resolved. V was trimmed by 1 base and J by 6 bases, leaving 11 bases between them. The CDR3 is 14 amino acids. Germline V gene data show CDR1 as SGHTA and CDR2 as FQGTGA. The CDR3, as DNA: TGTGCCAGCAGCTTAAGTCTAGGCGGTGATACGCAGTATTTT. As protein: CASSLSLGGDTQYF. Complete variable domain (other parts from reference TRBV7-3 and TRBJ2-3): GAGVSQTPSNKVTEKGKYVELRCDPISGHTALYWYRQSLGQGPEFLIYFQGTGAADDSGLPNDRFFAVRPEGSVSTLKIQRTERGDSAVYLCASSLSLGGDTQYFGPGTRLTVL.

V gene TRBV28 combines with J gene TRBJ2-6, with TRBD2 matching over 12 bases. V was pared by 6 bases and J by 1 base, with 19 bases of the junction left unmatched. Germline V CDR1 and CDR2: MDHEN, SYDVKM. This CDR3 has 22 residues. The CDR3 spells CASSPGGLAGGRSPSGANVLTF. The CDR3 DNA reads TGTGCCAGCAGCCCCGGAGGCCTAGCGGGGGGGCGTTCCCCGTCTGGGGCCAACGTCCTGACTTTC. Looking up the rest from reference TRBV28 and TRBJ2-6 gives the full variable domain: DVKVTQSSRYLVKRTGEKVFLECVQDMDHENMFWYRQDPGLGLRLIYFSYDVKMKEKGDIPEGYSVSREKKERFSLILESASTNQTSMYLCASSPGGLAGGRSPSGANVLTFGAGSRLTVL.

The CDR3 spells CSASHTGSQHF. The CDR3 DNA reads as TGCAGTGCTAGTCACACAGGGTCCCAGCATTTT. The rearrangement joins TRBV20-1 to TRBJ1-5, with D possibly being TRBD1 (6 bases). V was shortened by 3 bases and J by 11 bases, with 11 bases between the two germline ends. The CDR3 runs to 11 residues. The germline V gene has CDR1 DFQATT and CDR2 SNEGSKA (reference sequence).

This chain uses TRBV5-1 with TRBJ2-7, with 7 positions matching TRBD1. This CDR3 comprises 15 residues. Germline CDR1 reads SGHRS; CDR2 reads YFSETQ. Trimming removed 4 bases from V and 1 base from J; junction bases left unmatched: 8. CDR3 nucleotides: TGCGCCAGCAGCCGAGGGCCAGGGGGTTCCTACGAGCAGTACTTC. Its protein is CASSRGPGGSYEQYF.

This clone was counted once. V usage is TRBV6-5 and J usage is TRBJ2-1; TRBD1 is a possible D gene (5 bases). Between the trimmed V and J ends, which lost 6 bases and 8 bases, there was a span of 20 bases. The V gene's germline CDR1 is MNHEY and CDR2 SVGAGI. The CDR3 length is 15 residues. The CDR3: CASSRSRAEIDEQFF. In DNA, the CDR3 is TGTGCCAGCAGCCGGTCCAGGGCGGAAATCGATGAGCAGTTCTTC.

J is TRBJ2-2 and V is TRBV19; D is undetermined. Trimming took 4 bases from V and 1 from J, leaving 13 bases between them. The CDR3 is made up of 16 amino acids. CDR1 is LNHDA and CDR2 is SQIVND in the germline V gene (reference sequence). CDR3 DNA: TGTGCCAGTAGTACCTCCGTCGGGTGGAACACCGGGGAGCTGTTTTTT. The encoded protein is CASSTSVGWNTGELFF.

The chain is built from TRBV4-2 and TRBJ1-4; D is unclear. Germline V gene data show CDR1 as LGHNA and CDR2 as YNFKEQ. The CDR3 sequence is 15 residues long. V shed 4 bases and J shed 1 base, with 10 bases lying between them. The CDR3 sequence: CASSPKAVTNEKLFF. CDR3 DNA: TGTGCCAGCAGCCCGAAGGCGGTAACTAATGAAAAACTGTTTTTT.

This rearrangement joins TRBV7-6 to TRBJ2-2; the D gene is possibly TRBD1 (6 bases). In germline, CDR1 is SGHVS, CDR2 FNYEAQ. The CDR3 totals 16 residues. V lost 5 bases and J 1 base, leaving 14 bases between the germline ends. The CDR3 DNA sequence: TGTGCCAGCAGCCCGTTACAGGGAGTGAACACCGGGGAGCTGTTTTTT. It translates to CASSPLQGVNTGELFF.

V usage is TRBV5-1 and J usage is TRBJ1-4; D is unresolved. CDR3 length: 13 amino acids. From germline, CDR1 is SGHRS and CDR2 YFSETQ. Between the trimmed V and J ends, which lost 3 bases and 8 bases, there was a span of 11 bases. In DNA form, the CDR3 reads TGCGCCAGCAGCTGGGAGTGGGCGGAAAAACTGTTTTTT. Translating gives CASSWEWAEKLFF.

This clone has a count of ten or more. The chain links TRBV29-1 to TRBJ1-2; 7 bases are a match to TRBD1. Germline CDR1 and CDR2: SQVTM and ANQGSEA. The CDR3 totals 14 residues. J lost 1 base, V lost 6 bases, and 8 bases had no gene match. The CDR3 nucleotides are TGCAGCGTATCCACGACAGGGTTTAACTATGGCTACACCTTC. Its protein product is CSVSTTGFNYGYTF.

The chain is built from TRBV6-5 and TRBJ1-4; the match to TRBD1 covers 7 bases. CDR1 MNHEY and CDR2 SVGAGI come from the germline V gene. The V gene end was trimmed by 6 bases and the J gene end by 4 bases; junction bases not matched to a gene: 8. The length of the CDR3 is 15 residues. Here the CDR3 DNA reads TGTGCCAGCAGCTTCCTCGACAGGGTTAATGAAAAACTGTTTTTT. This gives the protein CASSFLDRVNEKLFF.

The table lists this clone with a count of one. A read error may account for a junction end that differs from germline. This chain connects TRBV7-3 to TRBJ1-3, with a tentative D call TRBD1 (5 bases). The CDR3 loop spans 11 amino acids. Per germline, CDR1 SGHTA and CDR2 FQGTGA. DNA for the CDR3: TGTGCCAGCATCCCCGGAAGGGGCAGAGGATTT. Protein: CASIPGRGRGF.

J is TRBJ1-2 and V is TRBV28, with 9 bases matching TRBD1. Per germline, CDR1 MDHEN and CDR2 SYDVKM. The CDR3 is 17 amino acids. V shed 6 bases and J 6 bases; nucleotides not matched to a gene: 17. Here the CDR3 DNA reads TGTGCCAGCAGCTTACAGGGGGCTACGGGTCAATCTCATGGCTACACCTTC. It specifies CASSLQGATGQSHGYTF.

The V and J genes are TRBV18 and TRBJ1-1, with D tentatively TRBD1 (5 bases). The V end was cut by 2 bases, the J end by 6 bases, with 16 bases between. The germline gives CDR1 KGHSH, CDR2 LQKENI. This CDR3 region has 15 residues. The CDR3 here is CASSPSQGGTPEAFF. In nucleotides, the CDR3 is TGTGCCAGCTCACCATCGCAGGGCGGGACCCCTGAAGCTTTCTTT.

This clone has only one observation. This rearrangement joins TRBV11-2 to TRBJ1-1, with D unclear. Germline V lookup: CDR1 SGHAT, CDR2 FQNNGV. This CDR3 contains 16 residues. The V end was cut by 6 bases, the J end by 5 bases, with 22 bases between. CDR3 loop: CASSPEAGARLTEAFF. CDR3 nucleotides: TGTGCCAGCAGTCCCGAGGCGGGTGCTCGGTTGACTGAAGCTTTCTTT.

The chain couples TRBV6-5 to TRBJ1-2; D gene ambiguous. The V gene's germline CDR1 is MNHEY and CDR2 SVGAGI. Trimming left V 0 bases short and J 6 bases short, with 11 bases between. There are 14 residues in the CDR3. The CDR3 coding sequence is TGTGCCAGCAGTTACTCGGTGGGGAGGGATGGCTACACCTTC. Translation gives CASSYSVGRDGYTF.

The chain carries TRBV19 and TRBJ1-5, with TRBD1 as a possible D gene (6 bases). Trimming pared 4 bases from V and 0 bases from J, leaving 10 bases between. CDR1 LNHDA and CDR2 SQIVND come from the germline V gene (reference sequence). The CDR3 length is 15 residues. The CDR3 region has the DNA TGTGCCAGTAGTAAAAGCAGGGGTAGCAATCAGCCCCAGCATTTT. Amino acid sequence: CASSKSRGSNQPQHF.

This chain joins TRBV6-5 and TRBJ1-2; possible D gene TRBD1, 6 bases. With 7 bases removed from V and 4 bases from J, the gap between germline ends came to 19 bases. Germline CDR1 reads MNHEY; CDR2 reads SVGAGI. The CDR3 is 15 amino acids. The CDR3 loop reads CASTTGGAQSYGYTF. The CDR3 nucleotides are TGTGCCAGCACCACCGGGGGGGCGCAGAGCTATGGCTACACCTTC.